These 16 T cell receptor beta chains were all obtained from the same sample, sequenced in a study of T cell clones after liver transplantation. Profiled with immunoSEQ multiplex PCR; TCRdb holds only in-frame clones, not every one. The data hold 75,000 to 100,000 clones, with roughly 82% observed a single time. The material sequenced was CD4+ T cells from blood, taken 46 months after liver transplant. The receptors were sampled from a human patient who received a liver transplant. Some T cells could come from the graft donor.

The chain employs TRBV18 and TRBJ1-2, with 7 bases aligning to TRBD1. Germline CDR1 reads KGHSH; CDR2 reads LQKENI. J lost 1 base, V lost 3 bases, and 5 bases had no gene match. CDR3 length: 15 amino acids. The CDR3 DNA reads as TGTGCCAGCTCACCCGGACAGGATTTTAACTATGGCTACACCTTC. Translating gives CASSPGQDFNYGYTF.

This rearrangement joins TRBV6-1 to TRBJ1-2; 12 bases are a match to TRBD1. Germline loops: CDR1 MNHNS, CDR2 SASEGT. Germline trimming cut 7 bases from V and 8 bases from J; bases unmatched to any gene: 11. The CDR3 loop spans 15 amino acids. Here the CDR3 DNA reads TGTGCCAGCAACTCTGGGGGGACAGGGGGCGTGGGCTACACCTTC. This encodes CASNSGGTGGVGYTF.

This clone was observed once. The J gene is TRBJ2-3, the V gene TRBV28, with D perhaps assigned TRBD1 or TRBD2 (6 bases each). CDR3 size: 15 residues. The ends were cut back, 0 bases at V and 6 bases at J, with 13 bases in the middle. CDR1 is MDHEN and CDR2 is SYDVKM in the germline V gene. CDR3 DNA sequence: TGTGCCAGCAGTTTATGGGGGGCGGAGGGTGATACGCAGTATTTT. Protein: CASSLWGAEGDTQYF. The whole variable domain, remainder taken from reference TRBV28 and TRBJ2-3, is DVKVTQSSRYLVKRTGEKVFLECVQDMDHENMFWYRQDPGLGLRLIYFSYDVKMKEKGDIPEGYSVSREKKERFSLILESASTNQTSMYLCASSLWGAEGDTQYFGPGTRLTVL.

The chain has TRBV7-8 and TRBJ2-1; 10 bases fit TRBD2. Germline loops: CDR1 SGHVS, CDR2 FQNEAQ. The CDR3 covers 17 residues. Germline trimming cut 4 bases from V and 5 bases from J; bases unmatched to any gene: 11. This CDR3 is CASSSRRTSGTDNEQFF. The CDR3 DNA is TGTGCCAGCAGCTCAAGGAGGACTAGCGGAACAGACAATGAGCAGTTCTTC.

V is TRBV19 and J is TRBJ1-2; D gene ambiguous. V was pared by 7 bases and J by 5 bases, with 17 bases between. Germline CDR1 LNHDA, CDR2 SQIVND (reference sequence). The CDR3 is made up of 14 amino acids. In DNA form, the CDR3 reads TGTGCCAGTACCCCGATAGAGAACTCATATGGCTACACCTTC. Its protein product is CASTPIENSYGYTF.

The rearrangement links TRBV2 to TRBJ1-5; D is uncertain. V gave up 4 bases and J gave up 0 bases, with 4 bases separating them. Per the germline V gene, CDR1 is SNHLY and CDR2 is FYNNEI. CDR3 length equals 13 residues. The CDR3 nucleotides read TGTGCCAGCAGTGGGGGTAGCAATCAGCCCCAGCATTTT. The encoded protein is CASSGGSNQPQHF.

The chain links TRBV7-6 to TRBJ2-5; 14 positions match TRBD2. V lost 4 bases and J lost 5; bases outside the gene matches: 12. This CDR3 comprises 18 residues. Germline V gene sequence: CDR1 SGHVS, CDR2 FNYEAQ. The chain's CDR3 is CASSSGLAGGSRRETQYF. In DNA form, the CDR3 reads TGTGCCAGCAGCTCCGGACTAGCGGGAGGTTCTCGTCGCGAGACCCAGTACTTC.

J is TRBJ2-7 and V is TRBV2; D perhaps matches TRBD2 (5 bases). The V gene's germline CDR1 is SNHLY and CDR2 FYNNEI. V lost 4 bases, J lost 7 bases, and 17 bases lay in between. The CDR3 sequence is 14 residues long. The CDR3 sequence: CASSAEASLGEQYF. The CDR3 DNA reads TGTGCCAGCAGTGCGGAAGCTAGCTTAGGGGAGCAGTACTTC.

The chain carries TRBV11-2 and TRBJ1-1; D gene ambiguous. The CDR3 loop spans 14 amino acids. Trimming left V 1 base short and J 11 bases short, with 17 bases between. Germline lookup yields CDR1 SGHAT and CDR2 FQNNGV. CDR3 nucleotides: TGTGCCAGCAGCTTAGTTCGGGCAGGAGGCGACGCTTTCTTT. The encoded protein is CASSLVRAGGDAFF.

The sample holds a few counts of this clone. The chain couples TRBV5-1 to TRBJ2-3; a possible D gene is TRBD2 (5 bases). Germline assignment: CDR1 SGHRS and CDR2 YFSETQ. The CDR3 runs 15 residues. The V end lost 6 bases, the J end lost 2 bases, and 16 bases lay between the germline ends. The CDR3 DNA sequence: TGCGCCAGCACAGGCGGGTCCGGGTACACAGATACGCAGTATTTT. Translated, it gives CASTGGSGYTDTQYF.

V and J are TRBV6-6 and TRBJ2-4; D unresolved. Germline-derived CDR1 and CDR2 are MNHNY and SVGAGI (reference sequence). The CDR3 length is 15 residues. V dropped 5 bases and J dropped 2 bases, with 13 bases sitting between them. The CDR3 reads CASSNLPVSKNIQYF. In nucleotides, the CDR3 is TGTGCCAGCAGTAACCTCCCCGTATCCAAAAACATTCAGTACTTC.

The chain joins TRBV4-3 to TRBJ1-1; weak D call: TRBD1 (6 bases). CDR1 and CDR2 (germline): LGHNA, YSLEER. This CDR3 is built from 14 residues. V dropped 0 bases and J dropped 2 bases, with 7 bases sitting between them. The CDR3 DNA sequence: TGCGCCAGCAGCCAAGAGACAGGAAACACTGAAGCTTTCTTT. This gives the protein CASSQETGNTEAFF.

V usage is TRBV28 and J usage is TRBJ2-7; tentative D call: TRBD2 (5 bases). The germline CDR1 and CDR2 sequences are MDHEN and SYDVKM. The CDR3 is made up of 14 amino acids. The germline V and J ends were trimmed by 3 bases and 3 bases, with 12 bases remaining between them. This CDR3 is CASSLGGQIYEQYF. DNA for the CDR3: TGTGCCAGCAGTTTGGGCGGGCAGATCTACGAGCAGTACTTC.

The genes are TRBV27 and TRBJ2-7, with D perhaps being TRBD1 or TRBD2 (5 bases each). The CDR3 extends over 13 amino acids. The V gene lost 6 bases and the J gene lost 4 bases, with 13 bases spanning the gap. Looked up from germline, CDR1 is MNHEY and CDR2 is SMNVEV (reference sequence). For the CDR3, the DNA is TGTGCCAGCAGCTACCAGAGGGGTTACGAGCAGTACTTC. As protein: CASSYQRGYEQYF.

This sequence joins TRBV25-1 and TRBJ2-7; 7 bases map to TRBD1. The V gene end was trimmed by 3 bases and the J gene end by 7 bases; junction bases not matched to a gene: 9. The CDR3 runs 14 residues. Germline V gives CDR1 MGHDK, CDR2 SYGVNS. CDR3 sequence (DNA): TGTGCCAGCAGTGAGCCAGACAGGGTTAGGGAGCAGTACTTC. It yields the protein CASSEPDRVREQYF.

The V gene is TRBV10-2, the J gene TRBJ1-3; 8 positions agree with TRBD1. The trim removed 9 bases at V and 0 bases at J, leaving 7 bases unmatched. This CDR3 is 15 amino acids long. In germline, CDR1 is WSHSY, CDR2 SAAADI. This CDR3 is CASRIGTGSGNTIYF. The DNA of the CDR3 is TGCGCCAGTAGAATCGGGACAGGCTCTGGAAACACCATATATTTT.